This record looks at one T cell receptor (beta chain) sequence and its context. The sample comes from a study of blood T cell repertoires in COVID-19. Study-wide context: Spain, Italy and the United States supplied samples that represented acute and convalescent COVID-19. T cells, B-cell-depleted T cells, or PBMCs supplied cDNA or gDNA.

Authors' analysis steps: Reference gene primers were amplified, and this amplification served to estimate nucleated cell counts. Produced via immunoSEQ multiplex PCR; TCRdb's table is partial and in-frame only. V and J calls and clone size are as listed in that table; D and trimming were resolved from the DNA. The data hold more than 20,000 clones, with about nine tenths observed a single time. The CDR3 has 14 amino acids. Per the germline V gene, CDR1 is KGHSH and CDR2 is LQKENI. The V end was cut by 4 bases, the J end by 2 bases, with 10 bases between. This chain links TRBV18 with TRBJ2-3; tentatively, D is TRBD2 (6 bases). Source material: peripheral blood. This clonotype was obtained from a human donor with active COVID-19. The donor label of this sample is uncertain. The CDR3 reads CASSRGADTDTQYF. CDR3 in DNA: TGTGCCAGCTCACGCGGGGCGGACACAGATACGCAGTATTTT. Full variable domain (rest looked up from reference TRBV18 and TRBJ2-3): NAGVMQNPRHLVRRRGQEARLRCSPMKGHSHVYWYRQLPEEGLKFMVYLQKENIIDESGMPKERFSAEFPKEGPSILRIQQVVRGDSAAYFCASSRGADTDTQYFGPGTRLTVL.